This entry describes one TCR beta chain. The antigen is undetermined. V lost 4 bases and J lost 2, with 14 bases in between. CDR1 and CDR2 from the germline V gene are MNHEY and SMNVEV (reference sequence). This CDR3 contains 15 residues. Produced via immunoSEQ multiplex PCR; TCRdb's table is partial and in-frame only. The sample records 150,000 to 200,000 clones, 75% to 90% being singletons. The data originate from a study of T cell responses to AZD1222 COVID-19 vaccine. Across the study: Second-dose intervals of approximately 4 or approximately 12 weeks were pooled.

Study-level results: Repertoires were obtained solely post-peak T cell response. Most donors were white British and more were female, and clonal diversity was possibly underestimated. Recipients of AZD1222 seropositive at baseline numbered only 6 or 7.

The V call is TRBV27, the J call TRBJ1-2, with unresolved D. This TCR derives from an adult in good health. Specimen: peripheral blood, collected on day 0 of AZD1222 vaccination. CDR3 residues: CASSSQTSTNYGYTF. In DNA form, the CDR3 reads TGTGCCAGCAGTTCCCAGACCAGTACCAACTATGGCTACACCTTC.